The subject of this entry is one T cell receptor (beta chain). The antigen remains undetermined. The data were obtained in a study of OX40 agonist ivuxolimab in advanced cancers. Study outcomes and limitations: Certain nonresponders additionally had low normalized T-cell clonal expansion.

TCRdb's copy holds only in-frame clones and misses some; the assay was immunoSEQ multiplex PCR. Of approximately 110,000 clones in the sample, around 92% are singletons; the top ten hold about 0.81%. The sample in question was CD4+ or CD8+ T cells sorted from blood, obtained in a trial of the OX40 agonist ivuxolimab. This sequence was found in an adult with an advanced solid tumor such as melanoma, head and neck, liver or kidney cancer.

CDR3 nucleotide sequence: TGTGCCAGCAGCCCCCGGGACAGGGCAACTTCTGGGGCCAACGTCCTGACTTTC. This sequence encodes CASSPRDRATSGANVLTF. V and J are TRBV7-3 and TRBJ2-6, with 9 bases fitting TRBD1. Germline values: CDR1 SGHTA, CDR2 FQGTGA. This CDR3 has 18 residues. The V segment lost 5 bases and the J segment 1 base; nucleotides outside the gene matches: 9.